This TCR beta chain stems from a study of shared clonotypes between healthy human individuals. Overall study results and limits: Sharing of clonotypes among donors was expected to vary with sequencing depth.

Clones were sequenced by immunoSEQ multiplex PCR, and TCRdb holds only the in-frame ones, with some missing. There are roughly 1,600,000 clones in the sample; around 98.5% occur only once, and 0.36% lies in the top ten. This CDR3 comprises 17 residues. Germline CDR1 KGHSH, CDR2 LQKENI. Trimming removed 2 bases from V and 5 bases from J, with 22 bases in between. In regard to this clone: Antigen unknown.

Sequencing was performed on naive CD4+ T cells sorted from blood. Subset meaning: CD45RA+ positively selected. The genes are TRBV18 and TRBJ2-7, with a possible D match to TRBD2 (6 bases). The receptor was derived from a young man in good health. The CDR3 DNA reads TGTGCCAGCTCACCAAGCCCCCTACTAGCCGGAGATCACGAGCAGTACTTC. It yields the protein CASSPSPLLAGDHEQYF.